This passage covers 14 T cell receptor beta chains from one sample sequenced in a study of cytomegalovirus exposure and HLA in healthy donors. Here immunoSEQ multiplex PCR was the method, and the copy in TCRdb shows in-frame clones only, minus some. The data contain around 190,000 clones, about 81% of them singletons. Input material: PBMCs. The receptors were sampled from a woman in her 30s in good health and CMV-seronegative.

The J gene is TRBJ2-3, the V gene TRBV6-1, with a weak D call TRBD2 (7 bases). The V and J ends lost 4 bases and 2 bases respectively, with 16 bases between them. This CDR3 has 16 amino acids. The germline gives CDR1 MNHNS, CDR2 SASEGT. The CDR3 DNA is TGTGCCAGCAGTGTGGGGAGGGGGGGTACCACAGATACGCAGTATTTT. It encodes CASSVGRGGTTDTQYF.

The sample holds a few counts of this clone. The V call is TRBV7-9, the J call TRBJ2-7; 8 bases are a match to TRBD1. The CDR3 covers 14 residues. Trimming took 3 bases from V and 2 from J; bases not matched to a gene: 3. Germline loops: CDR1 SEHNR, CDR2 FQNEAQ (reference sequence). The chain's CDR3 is CASSLSGQAYEQYF. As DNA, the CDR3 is TGTGCCAGCAGCTTGTCGGGACAGGCCTACGAGCAGTACTTC.

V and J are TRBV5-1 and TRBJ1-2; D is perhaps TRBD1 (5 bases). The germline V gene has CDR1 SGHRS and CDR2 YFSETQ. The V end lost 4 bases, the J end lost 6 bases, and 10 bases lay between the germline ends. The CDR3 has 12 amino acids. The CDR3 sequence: CASSIQADGYTF. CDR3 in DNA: TGCGCCAGCAGCATACAGGCTGATGGCTACACCTTC.

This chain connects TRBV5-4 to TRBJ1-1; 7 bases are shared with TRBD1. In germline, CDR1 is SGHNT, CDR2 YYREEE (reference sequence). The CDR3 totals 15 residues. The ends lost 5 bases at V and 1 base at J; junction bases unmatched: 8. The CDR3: CASRIGGGWNTEAFF. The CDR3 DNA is TGTGCCAGCAGGATAGGGGGCGGGTGGAACACTGAAGCTTTCTTT.

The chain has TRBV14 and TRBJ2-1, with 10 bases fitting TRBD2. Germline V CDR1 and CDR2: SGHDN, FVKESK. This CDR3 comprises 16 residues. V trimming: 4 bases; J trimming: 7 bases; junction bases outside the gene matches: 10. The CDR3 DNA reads TGTGCCAGCAGCCCCCTAGCGGGAGCAGTGAGGAATGAGCAGTTCTTC. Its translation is CASSPLAGAVRNEQFF.

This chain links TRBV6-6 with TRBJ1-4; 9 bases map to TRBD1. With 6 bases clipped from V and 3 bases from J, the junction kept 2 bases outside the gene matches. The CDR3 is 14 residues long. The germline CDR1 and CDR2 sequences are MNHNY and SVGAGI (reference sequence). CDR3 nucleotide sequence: TGTGCCAGCAGGGGACAGGGATCTAATGAAAAACTGTTTTTT. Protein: CASRGQGSNEKLFF.

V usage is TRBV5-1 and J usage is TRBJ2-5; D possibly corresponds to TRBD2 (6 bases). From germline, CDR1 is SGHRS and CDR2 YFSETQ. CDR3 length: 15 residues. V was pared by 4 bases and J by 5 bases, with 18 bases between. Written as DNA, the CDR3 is TGCGCCAGCAGCGGAGAACGGGGCCGGGGGGAGACCCAGTACTTC. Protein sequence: CASSGERGRGETQYF.

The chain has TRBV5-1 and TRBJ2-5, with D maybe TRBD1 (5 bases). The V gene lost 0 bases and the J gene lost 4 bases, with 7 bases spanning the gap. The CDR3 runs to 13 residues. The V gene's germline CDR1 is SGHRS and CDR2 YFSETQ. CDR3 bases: TGCGCCAGCAGCTTGGAGGGGCGAGAGACCCAGTACTTC. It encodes CASSLEGRETQYF. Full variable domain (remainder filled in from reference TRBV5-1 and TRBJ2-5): KAGVTQTPRYLIKTRGQQVTLSCSPISGHRSVSWYQQTPGQGLQFLFEYFSETQRNKGNFPGRFSGRQFSNSRSEMNVSTLELGDSALYLCASSLEGRETQYFGPGTRLLVL.

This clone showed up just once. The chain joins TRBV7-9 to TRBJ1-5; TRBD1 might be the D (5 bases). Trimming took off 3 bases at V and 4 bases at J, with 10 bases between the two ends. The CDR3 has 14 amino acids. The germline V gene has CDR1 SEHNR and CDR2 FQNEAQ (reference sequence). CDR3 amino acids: CASSFLGGNQPQHF. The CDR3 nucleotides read TGTGCCAGCAGCTTCCTGGGGGGGAATCAGCCCCAGCATTTT.

This CDR3 reads CASSKGQGTYEQYF. The DNA for the CDR3 is TGTGCCAGCAGTAAGGGACAGGGGACCTACGAGCAGTACTTC. The rearrangement joins TRBV2 to TRBJ2-7; 10 bases match TRBD1. This CDR3 comprises 14 residues. Germline V gives CDR1 SNHLY, CDR2 FYNNEI. Losses at the gene ends were 5 bases for V and 2 bases for J; bases not matched to a gene: 3.

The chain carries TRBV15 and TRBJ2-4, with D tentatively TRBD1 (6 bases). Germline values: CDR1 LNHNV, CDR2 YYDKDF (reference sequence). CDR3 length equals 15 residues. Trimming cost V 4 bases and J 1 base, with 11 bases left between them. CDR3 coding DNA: TGTGCCACCAGCACTCCCACAGGGGCCAAAAACATTCAGTACTTC. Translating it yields CATSTPTGAKNIQYF.

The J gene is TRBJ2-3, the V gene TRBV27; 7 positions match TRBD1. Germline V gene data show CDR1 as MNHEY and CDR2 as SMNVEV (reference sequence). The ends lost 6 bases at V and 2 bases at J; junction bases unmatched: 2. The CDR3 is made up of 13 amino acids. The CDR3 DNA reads TGTGCCAGCAGAACAGGGGCCACAGATACGCAGTATTTT. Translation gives CASRTGATDTQYF.

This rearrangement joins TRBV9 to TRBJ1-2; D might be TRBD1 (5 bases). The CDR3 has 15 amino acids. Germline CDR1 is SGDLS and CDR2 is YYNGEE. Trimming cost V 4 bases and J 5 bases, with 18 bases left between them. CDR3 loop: CASSPQTAARYGYTF. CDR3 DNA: TGTGCCAGCAGCCCCCAGACAGCTGCGAGGTATGGCTACACCTTC.

CDR3 DNA sequence: TGTGCCAGCAGTGACACGACAGCTAAAAACATTCAGTACTTC. Translated, it gives CASSDTTAKNIQYF. V is TRBV28 and J is TRBJ2-4, with D maybe TRBD1 (5 bases). CDR1 is MDHEN and CDR2 is SYDVKM in the germline V gene. This CDR3 is 14 amino acids long. Trimming removed 5 bases from V and 4 bases from J, with 12 bases in between.